The rows below give T cell receptor beta chains drawn from one sample of a study of T cell responses to AZD1222 COVID-19 vaccine. Assay: immunoSEQ multiplex PCR; the TCRdb copy retains only in-frame clones and omits some. This table holds about 120,000 clones, 89% found once. The sample in question was peripheral blood, obtained on day 0 of AZD1222 vaccination. The receptor set was obtained from an adult in good health. Each CDR3 is given with its conserved first and last residue. D genes are given only for firm matches. Size is omitted from some rows. Given values are once, few, many or a class for expanded clones.

CDR3aa	CDR3nt	v_gene	j_gene	d_gene	abundance
CASSGGGRGETQYF	TGTGCCAGCAGTGGGGGTGGGAGGGGAGAGACCCAGTACTTC	TRBV6-6	TRBJ2-5	TRBD2	.
CSASEASYYTF	TGCAGTGCCTCAGAGGCTTCCTACTACACCTTC	TRBV20-1	TRBJ1-2	.	.
CASSQGPRGRISYEQYF	TGTGCCAGCAGCCAGGGACCCAGAGGCCGGATTTCCTACGAGCAGTACTTC	TRBV4-2	TRBJ2-7	.	.
CASSFGTGTRGKLFF	TGTGCCAGCAGTTTCGGGACAGGTACCCGAGGAAAACTGTTTTTT	TRBV28	TRBJ1-4	TRBD1	.
CASSETRVQETQYF	TGTGCCAGCAGTGAAACCCGAGTCCAAGAGACCCAGTACTTC	TRBV2	TRBJ2-5	.	.
CASSLGHISTDTQYF	TGCGCCAGCAGCTTGGGTCATATCTCCACAGATACGCAGTATTTT	TRBV5-1	TRBJ2-3	.	once
CATSRRKSSDRVPQSANEKLFF	TGTGCCACCAGCAGGCGAAAGAGTTCCGACAGGGTCCCCCAGTCGGCTAATGAAAAACTGTTTTTT	TRBV15	TRBJ1-4	TRBD1	.
CATSDSQTNTGELFF	TGTGCCACCAGTGATTCGCAGACGAACACCGGGGAGCTGTTTTTT	TRBV24-1	TRBJ2-2	.	once
CASRATLQGAIYGYTF	TGTGCCAGCAGGGCGACACTACAGGGGGCGATCTATGGCTACACCTTC	TRBV3-1/TRBV3-2	TRBJ1-2	TRBD1	.
CAWTTFRNTEAFF	TGTGCCTGGACCACGTTCCGGAACACTGAAGCTTTCTTT	TRBV30	TRBJ1-1	.	once
CASSGDYSYEQYF	TGTGCCAGCAGTGGAGATTACTCCTACGAGCAGTACTTC	TRBV2	TRBJ2-7	.	.
CASSTPPRQSLLSLTGELFF	TGTGCCAGTAGTACCCCCCCGCGACAGAGCCTTCTTAGTCTGACCGGGGAGCTGTTTTTT	TRBV19	TRBJ2-2	.	once
CASSSPGALYASEAFF	TGTGCCAGCAGTTCTCCGGGGGCGCTTTACGCGTCTGAAGCTTTCTTT	TRBV28	TRBJ1-1	.	.
CASSQDYGVPTEAFF	TGCGCCAGCAGCCAAGATTATGGGGTCCCCACTGAAGCTTTCTTT	TRBV4-1	TRBJ1-1	.	.
CASSLALGPSYGYTF	TGTGCCAGCAGCTTAGCGCTAGGACCGAGCTATGGCTACACCTTC	TRBV7-2	TRBJ1-2	.	.
CATSDATGPSDTQYF	TGTGCCACCAGTGACGCCACCGGGCCCTCAGATACGCAGTATTTT	TRBV24-1	TRBJ2-3	.	.
CASSEAGYNSPLHF	TGCGCCAGCAGTGAGGCAGGCTATAATTCACCCCTCCACTTT	TRBV10-2	TRBJ1-6	.	.
CASSRAAEAFF	TGTGCCAGCAGCCGGGCGGCTGAAGCTTTCTTT	TRBV5-5	TRBJ1-1	.	.
CAWSRWQGRGSPLHF	TGTGCCTGGAGCCGGTGGCAGGGAAGAGGCTCACCCCTCCACTTT	TRBV30	TRBJ1-6	.	.
CASSLMGTGVNTQYF	TGTGCCAGCAGCTTAATGGGGACAGGGGTAAATACGCAGTATTTT	TRBV7-8	TRBJ2-3	TRBD1	.
CASSSHRGGQVYGYTF	TGTGCCAGCAGCTCACACCGCGGGGGCCAAGTTTATGGCTACACCTTC	TRBV7-6	TRBJ1-2	.	.
CASSALYEQYF	TGTGCCAGCAGTGCGTTGTACGAGCAGTACTTC	TRBV2	TRBJ2-7	.	.
CASSLVGVTGAEAFF	TGTGCCAGCAGCTTAGTGGGGGTTACAGGGGCCGAGGCTTTCTTT	TRBV7-9	TRBJ1-1	TRBD1	.
CASQRSSGNTIYF	TGTGCCAGTCAAAGATCCTCTGGAAACACCATATATTTT	TRBV6-5	TRBJ1-3	.	.
CATTTDRTTEAFF	TGTGCCACTACAACCGACAGGACCACTGAAGCTTTCTTT	TRBV15	TRBJ1-1	.	.
CASSLRLAGNNEQFF	TGTGCCAGCAGCTTAAGGCTAGCGGGAAACAATGAGCAGTTCTTC	TRBV7-2	TRBJ2-1	TRBD2	.